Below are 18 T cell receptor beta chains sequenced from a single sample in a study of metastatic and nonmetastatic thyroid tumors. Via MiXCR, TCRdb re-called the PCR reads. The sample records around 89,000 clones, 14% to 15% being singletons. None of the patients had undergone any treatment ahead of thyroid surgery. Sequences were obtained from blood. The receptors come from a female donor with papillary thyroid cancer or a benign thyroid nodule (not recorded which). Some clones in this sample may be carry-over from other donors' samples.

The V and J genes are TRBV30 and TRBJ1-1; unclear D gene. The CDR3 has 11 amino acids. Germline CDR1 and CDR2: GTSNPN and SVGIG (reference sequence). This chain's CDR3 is CGAEMNTEAFF. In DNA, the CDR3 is TGTGGGGCGGAGATGAACACTGAAGCTTTCTTT.

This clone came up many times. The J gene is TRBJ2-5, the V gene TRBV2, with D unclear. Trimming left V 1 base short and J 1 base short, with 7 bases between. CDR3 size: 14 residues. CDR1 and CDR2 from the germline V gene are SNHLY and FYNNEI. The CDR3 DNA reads TGTGCCAGCAGTGAAGGGCGGCTCCAAGAGACCCAGTACTTC. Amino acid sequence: CASSEGRLQETQYF.

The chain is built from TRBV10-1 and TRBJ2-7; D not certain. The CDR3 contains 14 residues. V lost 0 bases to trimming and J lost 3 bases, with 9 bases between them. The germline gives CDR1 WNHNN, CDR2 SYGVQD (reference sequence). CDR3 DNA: TGCGCCAGCAGTGAGTCGGGTGGGGACTACGAGCAGTACTTC. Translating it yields CASSESGGDYEQYF.

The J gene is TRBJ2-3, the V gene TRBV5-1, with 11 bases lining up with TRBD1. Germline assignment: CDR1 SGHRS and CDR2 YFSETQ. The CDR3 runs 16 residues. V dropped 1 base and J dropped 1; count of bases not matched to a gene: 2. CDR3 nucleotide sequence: TGCGCCAGCAGCTTGAAGGGACAGGGGGGCACAGATACGCAGTATTTT. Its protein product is CASSLKGQGGTDTQYF.

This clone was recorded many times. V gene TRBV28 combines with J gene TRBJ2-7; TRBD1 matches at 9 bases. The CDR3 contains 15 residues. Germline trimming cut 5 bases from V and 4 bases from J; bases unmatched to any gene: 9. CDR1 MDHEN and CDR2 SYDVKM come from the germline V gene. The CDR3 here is CASSRTGTGNYEQYF. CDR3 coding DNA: TGTGCCAGCAGTCGTACCGGGACAGGGAATTACGAGCAGTACTTC.

CDR3 sequence: CSASGTSGIGSTDTQYF. The CDR3 DNA sequence: TGCAGTGCGTCCGGGACTAGCGGGATCGGTAGCACAGATACGCAGTATTTT. The chain combines TRBV20-1 with TRBJ2-3; TRBD2 agrees at 13 bases. The CDR3 is 17 amino acids. Trimming took 6 bases from V and 0 from J; bases not matched to a gene: 9. Germline V gives CDR1 DFQATT, CDR2 SNEGSKA (reference sequence).

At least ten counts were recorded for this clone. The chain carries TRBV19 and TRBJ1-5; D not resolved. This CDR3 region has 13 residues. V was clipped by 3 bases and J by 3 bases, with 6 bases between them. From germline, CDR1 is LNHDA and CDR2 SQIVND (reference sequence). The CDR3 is CASSMQVNQPQHF. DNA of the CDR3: TGTGCCAGTAGTATGCAGGTCAATCAGCCCCAGCATTTT. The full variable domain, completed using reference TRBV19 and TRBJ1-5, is DGGITQSPKYLFRKEGQNVTLSCEQNLNHDAMYWYRQDPGQGLRLIYYSQIVNDFQKGDIAEGYSVSREKKESFPLTVTSAQKNPTAFYLCASSMQVNQPQHFGDGTRLSIL.

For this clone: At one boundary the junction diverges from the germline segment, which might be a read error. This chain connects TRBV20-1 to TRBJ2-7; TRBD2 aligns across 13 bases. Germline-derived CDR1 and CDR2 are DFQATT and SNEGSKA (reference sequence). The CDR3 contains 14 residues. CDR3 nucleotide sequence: TGCAGTGCTGGACTAGCGGGGGTTTACTACGAGAAGTACTTC. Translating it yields CSAGLAGVYYEKYF.

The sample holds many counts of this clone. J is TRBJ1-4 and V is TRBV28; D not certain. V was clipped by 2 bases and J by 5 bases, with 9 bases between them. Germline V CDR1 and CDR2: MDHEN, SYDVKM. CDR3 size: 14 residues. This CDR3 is CASSLHSPNEKLFF. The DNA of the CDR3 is TGTGCCAGCAGTTTACACAGCCCCAATGAAAAACTGTTTTTT. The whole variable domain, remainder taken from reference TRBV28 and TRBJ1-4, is DVKVTQSSRYLVKRTGEKVFLECVQDMDHENMFWYRQDPGLGLRLIYFSYDVKMKEKGDIPEGYSVSREKKERFSLILESASTNQTSMYLCASSLHSPNEKLFFGSGTQLSVL.

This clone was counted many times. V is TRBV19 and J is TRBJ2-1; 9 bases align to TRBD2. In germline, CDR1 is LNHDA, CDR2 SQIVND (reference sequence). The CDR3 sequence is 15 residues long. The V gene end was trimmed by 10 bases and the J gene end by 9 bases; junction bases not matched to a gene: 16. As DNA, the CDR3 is TGTGCCATCACCCAGTCGGCGGGGGGGCGGTCTGAGCAGTTCTTC. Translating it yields CAITQSAGGRSEQFF. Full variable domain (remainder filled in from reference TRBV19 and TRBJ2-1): DGGITQSPKYLFRKEGQNVTLSCEQNLNHDAMYWYRQDPGQGLRLIYYSQIVNDFQKGDIAEGYSVSREKKESFPLTVTSAQKNPTAFYLCAITQSAGGRSEQFFGPGTRLTVL.

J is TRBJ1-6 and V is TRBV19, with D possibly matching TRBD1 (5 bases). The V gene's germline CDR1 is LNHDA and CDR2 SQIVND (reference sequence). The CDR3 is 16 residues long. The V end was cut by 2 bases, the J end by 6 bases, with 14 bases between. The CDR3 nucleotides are TGTGCCAGTAGTATATCGTGGGCAGGGAGTAATTCACCCCTCCACTTT. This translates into CASSISWAGSNSPLHF. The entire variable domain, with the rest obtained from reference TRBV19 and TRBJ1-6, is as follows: DGGITQSPKYLFRKEGQNVTLSCEQNLNHDAMYWYRQDPGQGLRLIYYSQIVNDFQKGDIAEGYSVSREKKESFPLTVTSAQKNPTAFYLCASSISWAGSNSPLHFGNGTRLTVT.

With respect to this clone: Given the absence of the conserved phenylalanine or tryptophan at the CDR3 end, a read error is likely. The CDR3 sequence is CASSRGVPQHL. The CDR3 nucleotides read TGTGCCAGCAGCAGGGGTGTGCCCCAGCATCTT. The chain links TRBV2 to TRBJ1-5; D possibly corresponds to TRBD1 (6 bases). V lost 6 bases and J 9 bases, leaving 9 bases between the germline ends. The CDR3 is 11 residues long. Germline V CDR1 and CDR2: SNHLY, FYNNEI.

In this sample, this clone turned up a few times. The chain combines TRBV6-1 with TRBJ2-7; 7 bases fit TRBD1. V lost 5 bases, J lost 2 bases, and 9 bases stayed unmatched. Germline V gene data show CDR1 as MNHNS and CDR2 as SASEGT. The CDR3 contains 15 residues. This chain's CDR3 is CASSTVRGTPYEQYF. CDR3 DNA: TGTGCCAGCAGTACCGTCAGGGGGACGCCCTACGAGCAGTACTTC.

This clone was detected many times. CDR3 loop: CASSKWSGGVGETQYF. CDR3 in DNA: TGTGCCAGCAGTAAATGGAGCGGGGGGGTTGGAGAGACCCAGTACTTC. The chain links TRBV27 to TRBJ2-5, with 10 bases identical to TRBD2. The CDR3 is 16 amino acids. The J segment lost 4 bases and the V segment lost 5 bases, leaving 10 bases of the junction unmatched. Germline V gene data show CDR1 as MNHEY and CDR2 as SMNVEV (reference sequence).

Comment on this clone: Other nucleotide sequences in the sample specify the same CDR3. The CDR3 DNA follows: TGCAGTGCTAGAGTTGGGGTGGACCAGCCCCAGCATTTT. Protein product: CSARVGVDQPQHF. The chain combines TRBV20-1 with TRBJ1-5; D is undetermined. The germline V gene encodes CDR1 DFQATT and CDR2 SNEGSKA (reference sequence). CDR3 length: 13 amino acids. With 1 base removed from V and 7 bases from J, the gap between germline ends came to 11 bases.

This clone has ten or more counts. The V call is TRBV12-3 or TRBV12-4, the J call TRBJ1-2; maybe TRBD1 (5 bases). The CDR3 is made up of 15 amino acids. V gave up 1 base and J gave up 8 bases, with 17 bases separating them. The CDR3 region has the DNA TGTGCCAGCAGTTTAGGCGGGACTGGCCGTGGGGGCTACACCTTC. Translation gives CASSLGGTGRGGYTF.

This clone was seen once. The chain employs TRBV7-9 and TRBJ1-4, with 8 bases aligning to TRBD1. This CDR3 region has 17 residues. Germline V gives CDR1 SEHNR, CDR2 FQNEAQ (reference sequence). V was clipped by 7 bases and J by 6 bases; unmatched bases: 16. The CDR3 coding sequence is TGTGCCAGCATCCGAACGCCCGCGGACAGGGCATATGAAAAACTGTTTTTT. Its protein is CASIRTPADRAYEKLFF.

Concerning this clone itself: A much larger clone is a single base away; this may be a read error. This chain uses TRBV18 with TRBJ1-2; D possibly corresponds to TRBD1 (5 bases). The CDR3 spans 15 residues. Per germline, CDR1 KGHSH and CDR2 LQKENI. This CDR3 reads CASSRGDGANYGHTF. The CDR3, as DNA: TGTGCCAGCTCCCGGGGCGACGGAGCTAACTATGGCCACACCTTC.